The 29 T cell receptor beta chains given below trace back to one sample, sequenced in a study of early T cells in non-severe SARS-CoV-2 infection. TCRdb fed the 5' RACE reads into MiXCR, producing one record per CDR3 protein. The repertoire holds 45,000 to 70,000 distinct CDR3 sequences, approximately 6.2% seen once, with just under 4% in the top ten. Sequenced: whole blood. The receptors were gathered from an adult who was a healthcare worker with PCR-confirmed SARS-CoV-2 infection or an uninfected control (not recorded which).

The chain combines TRBV3-1 with TRBJ2-1; 10 bases map to TRBD2. CDR1 LGHDT and CDR2 YNNKEL come from the germline V gene (reference sequence). The CDR3 sequence is 15 residues long. The junction had 7 bases not matched to a gene; V was cut back by 4 bases and J by 7 bases. The CDR3 DNA reads TGTGCCAGCAGCCCAGCGGGGGGGATTTCTAATGAGCAGTTCTTC. Translated, it gives CASSPAGGISNEQFF.

This clonotype was picked up a small number of times. The chain carries TRBV6-2 or TRBV6-3 and TRBJ2-1; D not resolved. The germline V gene encodes CDR1 MNHEY and CDR2 SVGEGT. CDR3 length equals 11 residues. The V and J ends lost 5 bases and 2 bases respectively, with 1 base between them. CDR3 in amino acids: CASSAYNEQFF. DNA for the CDR3: TGTGCCAGCAGTGCCTACAATGAGCAGTTCTTC.

This clonotype showed up just a few times. The chain employs TRBV20-1 and TRBJ2-3; 7 nucleotides line up with TRBD1. Germline CDR1 reads DFQATT; CDR2 reads SNEGSKA (reference sequence). J gave up 5 bases and V 8 bases, and 19 bases lay outside the gene matches. The CDR3 is 16 residues long. The CDR3 spells CSLRDREIPPEDTQYF. The DNA for the CDR3 is TGCAGTCTTCGGGACAGAGAAATTCCGCCGGAAGATACGCAGTATTTT.

DNA for the CDR3: TGCGCCAGCAGCCCCGGGACAGGGGCGAATCAGCCCCAGCATTTT. Its translation: CASSPGTGANQPQHF. The rearrangement uses TRBV5-1 and TRBJ1-5; 10 nucleotides agree with TRBD1. Trimming took 4 bases from V and 4 from J; bases not matched to a gene: 5. CDR1 and CDR2 (germline): SGHRS, YFSETQ. The CDR3 is 15 amino acids. The full variable domain, rest sourced from reference TRBV5-1 and TRBJ1-5, is KAGVTQTPRYLIKTRGQQVTLSCSPISGHRSVSWYQQTPGQGLQFLFEYFSETQRNKGNFPGRFSGRQFSNSRSEMNVSTLELGDSALYLCASSPGTGANQPQHFGDGTRLSIL.

The gene calls are TRBV12-3 or TRBV12-4 and TRBJ2-7, with D maybe TRBD1 (5 bases). The CDR3 is made up of 14 amino acids. With 2 bases removed from V and 7 bases from J, the gap between germline ends came to 15 bases. The chain's CDR3 is CASSLYQGTWEQYF. In DNA form, the CDR3 reads TGTGCCAGCAGTTTATACCAGGGAACCTGGGAGCAGTACTTC.

This clonotype was detected many times. The chain employs TRBV19 and TRBJ2-1; the match to TRBD2 covers 13 bases. V lost 4 bases to trimming and J lost 6 bases; unmatched junction nucleotides: 3. The CDR3 runs 15 residues. From germline, CDR1 is LNHDA and CDR2 SQIVND (reference sequence). The CDR3 spells CASSTGTSGVNEQFF. Here the CDR3 DNA reads TGTGCCAGTAGTACCGGGACTAGCGGGGTCAATGAGCAGTTCTTC.

This clonotype was seen repeatedly, ten times or more. The CDR3 DNA sequence: TGTGCCAGCAGTTTAGGGATCTGGACTGAAGCTTTCTTT. It codes for CASSLGIWTEAFF. This chain uses TRBV27 with TRBJ1-1; D is uncertain. Germline lookup yields CDR1 MNHEY and CDR2 SMNVEV (reference sequence). The CDR3 consists of 13 residues. V was cut by 2 bases and J by 5 bases, with 9 bases left in between.

This chain joins TRBV7-2 and TRBJ1-5; possible D gene TRBD1, 5 bases. The germline V gene encodes CDR1 SGHTA and CDR2 FQGNSA. V dropped 5 bases and J dropped 2 bases, with 16 bases sitting between them. This CDR3 region has 16 residues. Written as DNA, the CDR3 is TGTGCCAGCAGCCCTAGCTGGAGGGGACGCAATCAGCCCCAGCATTTT. Translated: CASSPSWRGRNQPQHF.

The chain employs TRBV18 and TRBJ2-1; possibly TRBD1 or TRBD2 for D (5 bases each). The CDR3 is 15 amino acids. Trimming took 4 bases from V and 5 from J, leaving 15 bases between them. Germline assignment: CDR1 KGHSH and CDR2 LQKENI. The DNA for the CDR3 is TGTGCCAGCTCACTCTTAGGGGACGTTCACAATGAGCAGTTCTTC. It specifies CASSLLGDVHNEQFF.

This clonotype occurred many times. The chain uses TRBV6-2 or TRBV6-3 and TRBJ2-7, with no clear D. The CDR3 length is 11 residues. Germline CDR1 MNHEY, CDR2 SVGEGT. The ends were cut back, 4 bases at V and 9 bases at J, with 10 bases in the middle. The CDR3 region has the DNA TGTGCCAGCAGTTTCCTTAAAGGGCAGTACTTC. Amino acids: CASSFLKGQYF.

Many counts were recorded for this clonotype. The rearrangement links TRBV19 to TRBJ2-3; TRBD2 matches 7 bases. The CDR3 has 18 residues. Trimming took 0 bases from V and 3 from J; bases not matched to a gene: 12. Per germline, CDR1 LNHDA and CDR2 SQIVND (reference sequence). The CDR3, as DNA: TGTGCCAGTAGTATAGATACCGCCGGCGCCGGGGGGACAGATACGCAGTATTTT. The encoded protein is CASSIDTAGAGGTDTQYF.

This clonotype was counted many times. The chain uses TRBV5-8 and TRBJ2-6; D gene ambiguous. Deletions cut 0 bases from V and 4 bases from J, with 11 bases between. CDR1 and CDR2 (germline): SGHTS, YDEGEE. The CDR3 length is 16 residues. DNA for the CDR3: TGTGCCAGCAGCTTGGGAAGGGTCACAGGGGCCAACGTCCTGACTTTC. Translation gives CASSLGRVTGANVLTF.

The gene calls are TRBV5-5 and TRBJ1-2; the D is unclear. Deletions cut 5 bases from V and 3 bases from J, with 11 bases between. Germline values: CDR1 SGHKS, CDR2 YYEKEE (reference sequence). The CDR3 consists of 13 residues. CDR3 DNA sequence: TGTGCCAGCAGACCAGGAGAATACTATGGCTACACCTTC. Its protein product is CASRPGEYYGYTF.

Many counts were recorded for this clonotype. J is TRBJ2-1 and V is TRBV7-2; 8 bases line up with TRBD2. The CDR3 has 15 residues. Germline lookup yields CDR1 SGHTA and CDR2 FQGNSA. Losses at the gene ends were 3 bases for V and 4 bases for J; bases not matched to a gene: 5. The CDR3 DNA sequence: TGTGCCAGCAGCTTTTCCCCTAGCGGGTACAATGAGCAGTTCTTC. Protein product: CASSFSPSGYNEQFF. The entire variable domain, with the rest obtained from reference TRBV7-2 and TRBJ2-1, is as follows: GAGVSQSPSNKVTEKGKDVELRCDPISGHTALYWYRQSLGQGLEFLIYFQGNSAPDKSGLPSDRFSAERTGGSVSTLTIQRTQQEDSAVYLCASSFSPSGYNEQFFGPGTRLTVL.

The table lists this clonotype with many counts. This chain links TRBV30 with TRBJ1-2, with 7 bases aligning to TRBD1. Unmatched junction bases numbered 7, after V lost 8 bases and J lost 4 bases. There are 12 residues in the CDR3. Germline V lookup: CDR1 GTSNPN, CDR2 SVGIG (reference sequence). CDR3 DNA: TGTGCCCGAAAAACAGGGGCCTATGGCTACACCTTC. Its translation is CARKTGAYGYTF. Together with reference TRBV30 and TRBJ1-2, the CDR3 gives the full variable domain: SQTIHQWPATLVQPVGSPLSLECTVEGTSNPNLYWYRQAAGRGLQLLFYSVGIGQISSEVPQNLSASRPQDRQFILSSKKLLLSDSGFYLCARKTGAYGYTFGSGTRLTVV.

This clonotype has only a few counts. V gene TRBV27 combines with J gene TRBJ2-2; 9 nucleotides match TRBD1. Germline values: CDR1 MNHEY, CDR2 SMNVEV (reference sequence). CDR3 size: 14 residues. V gave up 8 bases and J gave up 5 bases; unmatched junction bases: 6. The CDR3 region is CASRDREITGELFF. The CDR3 coding sequence is TGTGCCAGCCGGGACAGGGAGATAACCGGGGAGCTGTTTTTT.

This clonotype was seen only a few times. The genes are TRBV11-2 and TRBJ1-2; D remains ambiguous. CDR1 and CDR2 from the germline V gene are SGHAT and FQNNGV. The ends were cut back, 4 bases at V and 4 bases at J, with 16 bases in the middle. This CDR3 is 15 amino acids long. Written as DNA, the CDR3 is TGTGCCAGCAGCTCCACCGCCCTACGACTCTATGGCTACACCTTC. Translated: CASSSTALRLYGYTF. The variable domain in full, completed from reference TRBV11-2 and TRBJ1-2, reads EAGVAQSPRYKIIEKRQSVAFWCNPISGHATLYWYQQILGQGPKLLIQFQNNGVVDDSQLPKDRFSAERLKGVDSTLKIQPAKLEDSAVYLCASSSTALRLYGYTFGSGTRLTVV.

This clonotype was detected only a few times. CDR3 coding DNA: TGTGCCAGCAGCTTGGAACAGGGCTACACCGGGGAGCTGTTTTTT. This gives the protein CASSLEQGYTGELFF. This chain connects TRBV7-6 to TRBJ2-2; D might be TRBD1 (6 bases). V lost 3 bases, J lost 3 bases, and 11 bases lay in between. Germline-derived CDR1 and CDR2 are SGHVS and FNYEAQ. CDR3 length: 15 amino acids.

The chain combines TRBV25-1 with TRBJ2-3, with 7 nucleotides matching TRBD2. In germline, CDR1 is MGHDK, CDR2 SYGVNS. The CDR3 has 16 amino acids. Trimming removed 5 bases from V and 1 base from J; junction bases left unmatched: 9. The DNA of the CDR3 is TGTGCCAGCAGTAATGGGGGGGGATACGGCACAGATACGCAGTATTTT. This translates into CASSNGGGYGTDTQYF. Using reference TRBV25-1 and TRBJ2-3 for the parts outside the CDR3, the full variable domain is EADIYQTPRYLVIGTGKKITLECSQTMGHDKMYWYQQDPGMELHLIHYSYGVNSTEKGDLSSESTVSRIRTEHFPLTLESARPSHTSQYLCASSNGGGYGTDTQYFGPGTRLTVL.

The gene calls are TRBV12-3 or TRBV12-4 and TRBJ2-4, with 10 bases that match TRBD2. The CDR3 has 16 residues. Trimming cost V 4 bases and J 5 bases; bases outside gene matches: 8. CDR3 residues: CASSSRLAGAQNIQYF. CDR3 bases: TGTGCCAGCAGTTCGCGGCTAGCGGGGGCCCAAAACATTCAGTACTTC.

Ten or more counts support this clonotype. V gene TRBV9 combines with J gene TRBJ2-3; maybe TRBD1 (5 bases). The V gene lost 0 bases and the J gene lost 2 bases, with 13 bases spanning the gap. Per germline, CDR1 SGDLS and CDR2 YYNGEE. The CDR3 spans 16 residues. CDR3 region: CASSVGEQADTDTQYF. In DNA form, the CDR3 reads TGTGCCAGCAGCGTAGGGGAACAGGCTGACACAGATACGCAGTATTTT.

This chain connects TRBV11-2 to TRBJ2-7; D not certain. V was shortened by 5 bases and J by 4 bases, with 12 bases between the two germline ends. CDR1 SGHAT and CDR2 FQNNGV come from the germline V gene. The CDR3 runs 13 residues. The CDR3 DNA reads as TGTGCCAGCAGCAAAACGGACGGTTACGAGCAGTACTTC. Its protein is CASSKTDGYEQYF. Together with reference TRBV11-2 and TRBJ2-7, the CDR3 gives the full variable domain: EAGVAQSPRYKIIEKRQSVAFWCNPISGHATLYWYQQILGQGPKLLIQFQNNGVVDDSQLPKDRFSAERLKGVDSTLKIQPAKLEDSAVYLCASSKTDGYEQYFGPGTRLTVT.

As for this clonotype: A much more abundant neighbour one base away suggests this may be a read error. The chain has TRBV3-1 and TRBJ1-2; D is ambiguous. This CDR3 is built from 14 residues. The V gene's germline CDR1 is LGHDT and CDR2 YNNKEL (reference sequence). The CDR3 spells CASSPNRATAGYAF. For the CDR3, the DNA is TGTGCCAGCAGCCCGAATAGGGCGACCGCTGGCTACGCCTTC. The full variable domain, its missing parts supplied by reference TRBV3-1 and TRBJ1-2, is DTAVSQTPKYLVTQMGNDKSIKCEQNLGHDTMYWYKQDSKKFLKIMFSYNNKELIINETVPNRFSPKSPDKAHLNLHINSLELGDSAVYFCASSPNRATAGYAFGSGTRLTVV.

The chain carries TRBV10-3 and TRBJ2-7; TRBD1 agrees at 10 bases. Looked up from germline, CDR1 is ENHRY and CDR2 is SYGVKD. This CDR3 spans 15 amino acids. V trimming: 4 bases; J trimming: 1 base; junction bases outside the gene matches: 4. CDR3 in amino acids: CAISGGQGPSYEQYF. CDR3 bases: TGTGCCATCAGTGGGGGACAGGGGCCGTCCTACGAGCAGTACTTC.

This clonotype has ten or more counts. This chain joins TRBV4-2 and TRBJ2-7; TRBD2 matches 7 bases. Germline loops: CDR1 LGHNA, CDR2 YNFKEQ. Trimming took 0 bases from V and 3 from J; bases not matched to a gene: 8. The CDR3 is 16 amino acids. The CDR3 loop reads CASSQDLPGGVYEQYF. CDR3 DNA: TGTGCCAGCAGCCAAGATTTACCGGGGGGAGTCTACGAGCAGTACTTC.

The V gene is TRBV19, the J gene TRBJ1-4; the match to TRBD1 covers 8 bases. Germline CDR1 LNHDA, CDR2 SQIVND (reference sequence). V shed 5 bases, J shed 3 bases, and the junction held 5 bases outside the gene matches. This CDR3 comprises 15 residues. CDR3 in DNA: TGTGCCAGTAGTGACACAGGGGGTTCTAATGAAAAACTGTTTTTT. Residues: CASSDTGGSNEKLFF. Complete variable domain (other parts from reference TRBV19 and TRBJ1-4): DGGITQSPKYLFRKEGQNVTLSCEQNLNHDAMYWYRQDPGQGLRLIYYSQIVNDFQKGDIAEGYSVSREKKESFPLTVTSAQKNPTAFYLCASSDTGGSNEKLFFGSGTQLSVL.

V is TRBV6-5 and J is TRBJ1-2; 7 bases are a match to TRBD1. The CDR3 extends over 13 amino acids. J lost 2 bases, V lost 5 bases, and 2 bases had no gene match. Per germline, CDR1 MNHEY and CDR2 SVGAGI. The CDR3 coding sequence is TGTGCCAGCAGTAAACAGGGGAACTATGGCTACACCTTC. As protein: CASSKQGNYGYTF.

This clonotype has a count of ten or more. The rearrangement joins TRBV4-3 to TRBJ2-7; D gene ambiguous. Germline V gives CDR1 LGHNA, CDR2 YSLEER. The CDR3 sequence is 14 residues long. Trimming left V 4 bases short and J 5 bases short, with 15 bases between. Here the CDR3 reads CASSLILGPDEQYF. The CDR3 nucleotides are TGCGCCAGCAGCCTAATCCTAGGACCGGACGAGCAGTACTTC.

This clonotype was counted a few times. This chain connects TRBV11-1 to TRBJ2-7; D is possibly TRBD1 (5 bases). The CDR3 consists of 16 residues. V lost 10 bases and J lost 3, with 25 bases in between. Germline CDR1 reads SGHAT; CDR2 reads FQDESV (reference sequence). CDR3 residues: CATRKGWDKPHYEQYF. The CDR3 DNA is TGTGCCACAAGGAAGGGGTGGGATAAGCCTCACTACGAGCAGTACTTC.